These T cell receptor beta chains were read from a single sample in a study of OX40 agonist ivuxolimab in advanced cancers. Measured with immunoSEQ multiplex PCR; TCRdb has only the in-frame clones, and not every one. This sample yields roughly 70,000 clones, of which about 89% are seen a single time; 3% to 4% belongs to the top ten. Material: CD4+ or CD8+ T cells sorted from blood, obtained in a trial of the OX40 agonist ivuxolimab. These receptors all stem from an adult with an advanced solid tumor such as melanoma, head and neck, liver or kidney cancer. Both conserved end residues are trimmed from each CDR3. The D gene is left open where the match is weak.

len,v_gene,d_gene,j_gene,CDR3aa
12,TRBV7-9,NA,TRBJ1-1,ASSSQAGVTEAF
10,TRBV6-5,TRBD2,TRBJ2-1,ASSSVGLAEF
11,TRBV6-5,NA,TRBJ1-2,ASTSRVGVGYT
9,TRBV6-5,NA,TRBJ1-1,ASSYSNEAF
13,TRBV7-2,NA,TRBJ2-5,ASSFLGLSGETQY
11,TRBV5-8,NA,TRBJ2-1,ASSSLSVRRQF
14,TRBV19,TRBD2,TRBJ2-1,ASSMDGTSGRYEQF
13,TRBV5-1,NA,TRBJ2-3,ASSPGLASADTQY
12,TRBV2,NA,TRBJ2-2,ASTVGTNTGELF
13,TRBV28,TRBD2,TRBJ2-7,ASSSLAGGAYEQY
12,TRBV19,NA,TRBJ2-1,ASSIGGPYNEQF
13,TRBV7-6,NA,TRBJ2-6,ASSLGQAGANVLT
12,TRBV7-2,TRBD1,TRBJ1-5,ASSRDRVNQPQH
10,TRBV2,TRBD2,TRBJ2-7,ASRLLADEQY
13,TRBV6-1,TRBD1,TRBJ1-5,ASKLGTGGNQPQH
13,TRBV29-1,NA,TRBJ1-2,SVEKIRDPWGSYT
12,TRBV14,NA,TRBJ2-2,ASSQDGWTGELF
13,TRBV4-3,NA,TRBJ2-3,ASSQMSGVTDTQY